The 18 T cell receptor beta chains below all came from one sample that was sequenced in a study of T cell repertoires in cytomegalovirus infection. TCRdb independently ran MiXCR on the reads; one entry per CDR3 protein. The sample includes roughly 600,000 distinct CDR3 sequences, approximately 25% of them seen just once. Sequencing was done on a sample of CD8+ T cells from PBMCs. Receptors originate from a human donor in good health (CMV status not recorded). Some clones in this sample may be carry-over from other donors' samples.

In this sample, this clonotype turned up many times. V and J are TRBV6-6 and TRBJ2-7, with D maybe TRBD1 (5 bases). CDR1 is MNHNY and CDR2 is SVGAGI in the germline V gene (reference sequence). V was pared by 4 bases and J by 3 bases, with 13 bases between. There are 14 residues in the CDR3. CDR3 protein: CASSSQGLDYEQYF. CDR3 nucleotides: TGTGCCAGCAGTTCCCAGGGTCTTGACTACGAGCAGTACTTC.

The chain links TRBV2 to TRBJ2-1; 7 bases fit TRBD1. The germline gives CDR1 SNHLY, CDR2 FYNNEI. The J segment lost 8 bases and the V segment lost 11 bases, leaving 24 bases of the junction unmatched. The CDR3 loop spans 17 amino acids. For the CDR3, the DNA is TGTGCCCAAGCAGTGAAAGTCGGTCCGGGACAGCTCTATGAGCAGTTCTTC. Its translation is CAQAVKVGPGQLYEQFF.

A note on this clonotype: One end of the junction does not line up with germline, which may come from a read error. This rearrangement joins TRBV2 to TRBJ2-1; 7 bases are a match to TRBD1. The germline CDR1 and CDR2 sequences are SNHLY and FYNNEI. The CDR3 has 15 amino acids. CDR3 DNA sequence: TGTGTCAGCATGCACGAGACAGGGTCCTACAATGAGCAGTTCTTC. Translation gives CVSMHETGSYNEQFF. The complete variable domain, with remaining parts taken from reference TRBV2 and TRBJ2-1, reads EPEVTQTPSHQVTQMGQEVILRCVPISNHLYFYWYRQILGQKVEFLVSFYNNEISEKSEIFDDQFSVERPDGSNFTLKIRSTKLEDSAMYFCVSMHETGSYNEQFFGPGTRLTVL.

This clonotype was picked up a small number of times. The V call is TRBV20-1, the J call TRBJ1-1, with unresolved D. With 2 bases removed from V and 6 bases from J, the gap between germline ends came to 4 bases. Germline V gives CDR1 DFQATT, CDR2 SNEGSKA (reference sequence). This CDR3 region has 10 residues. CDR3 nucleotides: TGCAGTGCTAGACCCGCTGAAGCTTTCTTT. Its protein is CSARPAEAFF.

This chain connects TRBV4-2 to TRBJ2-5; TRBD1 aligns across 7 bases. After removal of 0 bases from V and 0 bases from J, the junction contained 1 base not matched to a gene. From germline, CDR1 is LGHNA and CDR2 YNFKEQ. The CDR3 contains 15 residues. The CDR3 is CASSQEDRDQETQYF. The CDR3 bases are TGTGCCAGCAGCCAAGAAGACAGGGACCAAGAGACCCAGTACTTC.

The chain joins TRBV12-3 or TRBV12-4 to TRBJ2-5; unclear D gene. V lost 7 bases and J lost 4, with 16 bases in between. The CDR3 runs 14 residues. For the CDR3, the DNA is TGTGCCAGCACCAATCTATCGTTCGGAGAGACCCAGTACTTC. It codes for CASTNLSFGETQYF.

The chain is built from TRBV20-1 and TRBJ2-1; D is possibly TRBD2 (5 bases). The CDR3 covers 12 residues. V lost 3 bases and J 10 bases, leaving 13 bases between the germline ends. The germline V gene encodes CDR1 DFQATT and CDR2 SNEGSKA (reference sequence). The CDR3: CSARWLGGEQFF. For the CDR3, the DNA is TGCAGTGCTAGGTGGCTGGGCGGGGAGCAGTTCTTC.

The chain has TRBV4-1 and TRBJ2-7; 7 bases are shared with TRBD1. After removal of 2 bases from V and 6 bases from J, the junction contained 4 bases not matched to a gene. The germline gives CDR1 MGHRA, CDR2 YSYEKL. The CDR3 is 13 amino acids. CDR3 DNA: TGCGCCAGCAGCCAACTTACAGGGGCCGAGCAGTACGTC. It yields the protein CASSQLTGAEQYV.

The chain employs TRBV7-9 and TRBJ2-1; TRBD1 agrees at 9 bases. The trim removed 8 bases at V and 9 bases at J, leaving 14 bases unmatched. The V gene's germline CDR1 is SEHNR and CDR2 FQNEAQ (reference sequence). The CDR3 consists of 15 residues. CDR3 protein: CASPPGTGKKIEQFF. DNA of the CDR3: TGTGCCAGCCCCCCGGGGACAGGGAAAAAAATTGAGCAGTTCTTC.

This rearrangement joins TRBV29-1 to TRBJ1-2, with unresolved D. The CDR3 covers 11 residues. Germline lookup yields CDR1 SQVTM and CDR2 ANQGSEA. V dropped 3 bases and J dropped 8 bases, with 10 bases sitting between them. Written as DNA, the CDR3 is TGCAGCGTTGATGACCAAGGGGGCTACACCTTC. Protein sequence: CSVDDQGGYTF. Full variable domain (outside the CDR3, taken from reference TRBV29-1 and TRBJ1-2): SAVISQKPSRDICQRGTSLTIQCQVDSQVTMMFWYRQQPGQSLTLIATANQGSEATYESGFVIDKFPISRPNLTFSTLTVSNMSPEDSSIYLCSVDDQGGYTFGSGTRLTVV.

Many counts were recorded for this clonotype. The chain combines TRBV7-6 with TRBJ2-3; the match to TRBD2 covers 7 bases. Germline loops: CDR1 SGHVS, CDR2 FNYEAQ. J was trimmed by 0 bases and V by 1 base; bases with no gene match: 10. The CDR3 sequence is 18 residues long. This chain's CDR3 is CASSLVAGGTFSTDTQYF. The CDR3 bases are TGTGCCAGCAGCTTAGTGGCCGGGGGGACCTTTAGCACAGATACGCAGTATTTT.

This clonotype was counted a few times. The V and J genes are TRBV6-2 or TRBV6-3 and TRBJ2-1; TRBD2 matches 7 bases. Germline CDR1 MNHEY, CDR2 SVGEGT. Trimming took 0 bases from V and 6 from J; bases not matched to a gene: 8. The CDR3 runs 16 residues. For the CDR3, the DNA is TGTGCCAGCAGTTACTCGAACAGCGGGGCTCTCAATGAGCAGTTCTTC. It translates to CASSYSNSGALNEQFF.

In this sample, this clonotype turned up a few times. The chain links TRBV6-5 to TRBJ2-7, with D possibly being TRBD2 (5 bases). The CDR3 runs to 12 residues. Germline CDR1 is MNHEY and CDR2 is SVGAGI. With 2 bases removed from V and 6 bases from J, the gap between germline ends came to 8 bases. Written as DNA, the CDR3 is TGTGCCAGCAGTTACGTCGGAGGCGAGCAGTACTTC. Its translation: CASSYVGGEQYF.

The CDR3 DNA sequence: TGTGCCAGCAGTGAATTCTTTGCGACAGGGGGCTCTGGGGCCAACGTCCTGACTTTC. It encodes CASSEFFATGGSGANVLTF. The chain uses TRBV25-1 and TRBJ2-6; TRBD1 agrees at 9 bases. Trimming at V came to 1 base and at J to 0 bases, leaving 7 bases not matched to a gene. Germline V gene lookup returns CDR1 MGHDK and CDR2 SYGVNS. This CDR3 is built from 19 residues.

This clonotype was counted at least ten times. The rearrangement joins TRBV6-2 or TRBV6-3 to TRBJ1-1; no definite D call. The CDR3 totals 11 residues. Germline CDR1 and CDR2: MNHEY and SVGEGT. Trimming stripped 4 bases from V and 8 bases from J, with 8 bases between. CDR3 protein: CASSFGKEAFF. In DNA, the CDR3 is TGTGCCAGCAGTTTCGGGAAAGAAGCTTTCTTT.

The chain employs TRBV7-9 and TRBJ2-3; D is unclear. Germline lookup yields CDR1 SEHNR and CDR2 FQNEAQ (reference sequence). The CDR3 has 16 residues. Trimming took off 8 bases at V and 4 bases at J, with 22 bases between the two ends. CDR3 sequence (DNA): TGTGCCAGCTCCCCCCCAGCGTCCTTTACCTCAGATACGCAGTATTTT. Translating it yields CASSPPASFTSDTQYF.

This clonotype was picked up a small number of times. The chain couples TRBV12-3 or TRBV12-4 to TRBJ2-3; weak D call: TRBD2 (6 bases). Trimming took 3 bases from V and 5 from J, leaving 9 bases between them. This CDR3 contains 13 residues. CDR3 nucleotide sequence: TGTGCCAGCAGTTTTGGGGGGATAGATACGCAGTATTTT. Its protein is CASSFGGIDTQYF.

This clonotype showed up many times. For the CDR3, the DNA is TGTGCCAGCATGGGGGGCGAAGGGGATGAAAAACTGTTTTTT. Translating it yields CASMGGEGDEKLFF. The genes are TRBV7-2 and TRBJ1-4; D perhaps matches TRBD1 (6 bases). Germline V gene lookup returns CDR1 SGHTA and CDR2 FQGNSA. The CDR3 sequence is 14 residues long. Trimming took 7 bases from V and 6 from J, leaving 15 bases between them.